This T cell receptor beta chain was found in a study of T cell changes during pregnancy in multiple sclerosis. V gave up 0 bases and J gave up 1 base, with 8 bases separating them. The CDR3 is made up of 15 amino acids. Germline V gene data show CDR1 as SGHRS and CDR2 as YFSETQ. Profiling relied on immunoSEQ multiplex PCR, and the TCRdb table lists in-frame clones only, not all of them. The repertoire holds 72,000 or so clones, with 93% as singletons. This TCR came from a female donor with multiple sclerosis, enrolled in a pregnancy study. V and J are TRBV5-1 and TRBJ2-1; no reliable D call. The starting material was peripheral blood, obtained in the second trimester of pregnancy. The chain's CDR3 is CASSLVEQSYNEQFF. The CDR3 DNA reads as TGCGCCAGCAGCTTGGTGGAACAGTCCTACAATGAGCAGTTCTTC.